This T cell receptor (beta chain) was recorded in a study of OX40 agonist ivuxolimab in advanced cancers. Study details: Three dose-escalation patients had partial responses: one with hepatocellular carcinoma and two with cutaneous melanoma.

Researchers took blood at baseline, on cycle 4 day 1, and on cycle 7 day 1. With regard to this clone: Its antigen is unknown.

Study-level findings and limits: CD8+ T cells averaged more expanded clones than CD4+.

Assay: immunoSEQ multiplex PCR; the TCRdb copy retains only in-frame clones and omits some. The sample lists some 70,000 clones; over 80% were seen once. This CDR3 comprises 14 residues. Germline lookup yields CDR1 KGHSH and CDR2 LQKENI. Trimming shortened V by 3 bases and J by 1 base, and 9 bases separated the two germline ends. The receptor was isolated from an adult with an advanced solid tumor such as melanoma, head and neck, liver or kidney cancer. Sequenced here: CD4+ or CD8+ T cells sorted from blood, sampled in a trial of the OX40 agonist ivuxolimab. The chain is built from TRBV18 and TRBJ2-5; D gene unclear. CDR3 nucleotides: TGTGCCAGCTCACCGCCTATACGCCAAGAGACCCAGTACTTC. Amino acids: CASSPPIRQETQYF.